This is a list of T cell receptor beta chains from one sample in a study of blood T cell repertoires in COVID-19. Only in-frame clones appear in the TCRdb table, and some are missing; sequencing was by immunoSEQ multiplex PCR. The sample lists 250,000 to 400,000 clones, 90% occurring once. The specimen sequenced was peripheral blood. Every receptor here comes from a woman in her twenties or thirties with COVID-19, enrolled during active disease. The CDR3 runs from the conserved cysteine through the conserved F or W. The D gene is left open where the match is weak. For some rows the clone size is stated as once, few or many, or as a class when expanded; others skip it.

TRBD2	TRBV6-1	TRBJ2-1	.	TGTGCCAGCAGTGGAACTAAGGGACTAGCGGGAAAGACCAATGAGCAGTTCTTC	CASSGTKGLAGKTNEQFF
TRBD1	TRBV6-5	TRBJ1-5	.	TGTGCCAGCAGGAGTACAGGGGGAGGAGGTCAGCCCCAGCATTTT	CASRSTGGGGQPQHF
.	TRBV2	TRBJ2-7	few	TGTGCCAGCAGTTATTCGTTTGAGGATGGCGAGCAGTACTTC	CASSYSFEDGEQYF
.	TRBV18	TRBJ2-7	.	TGTGCCAGCTCCCCAGCCGTGGGAGGTTCCTACGAGCAGTACTTC	CASSPAVGGSYEQYF
TRBD1	TRBV7-9	TRBJ1-4	.	TGTGCCAGCAGCTTAGTGGGACAGGATAATGAAAAACTGTTTTTT	CASSLVGQDNEKLFF
.	TRBV11-2	TRBJ1-2	.	TGTGCCAGCAGCTTTCATTCCAGGGGCAGGGGCTATGGCTACACCTTC	CASSFHSRGRGYGYTF
TRBD1	TRBV29-1	TRBJ1-5	.	TGCAGCGTTCGGGACAGCCTCAATCAGCCCCAGCATTTT	CSVRDSLNQPQHF
.	TRBV2	TRBJ1-1	.	TGTGCCAGCAGTTCTTACACTGAAGCTTTCTTT	CASSSYTEAFF
TRBD1	TRBV7-2	TRBJ1-1	.	TGTGCCAGCAGGTACCCGGGGACAGTCACTGAAGCTTTCTTT	CASRYPGTVTEAFF
TRBD2	TRBV5-8	TRBJ2-7	once	TGTGCCAGCAGGGTGGGACTAGCGGGACTCTACGAGCAGTACTTC	CASRVGLAGLYEQYF
.	TRBV7-2	TRBJ2-3	.	TGTGCCAGCAGCTTAGGGTTGGGAGTAGGCACAGATACGCAGTATTTT	CASSLGLGVGTDTQYF
TRBD2	TRBV28	TRBJ2-7	.	TGTGCCAGCAGTTTACCCGCGGGGGGGGCCGAGCAGTACTTC	CASSLPAGGAEQYF
.	TRBV7-8	TRBJ2-7	many	TGTGCCAGCAGCTTAGTAATTCTCCCGGGAAGCGACTACGAGCAGTACTTC	CASSLVILPGSDYEQYF
.	TRBV27	TRBJ1-4	many	TGTGCCAGCAGGGGGGGATGGGGGAGAGAAGAAAAACTGTTTTTT	CASRGGWGREEKLFF
TRBD1	TRBV12-3/TRBV12-4	TRBJ1-2	.	TGTGCCAGCAGTTATACAGGGGACTATGGCTACACCTTC	CASSYTGDYGYTF
.	TRBV30	TRBJ1-1	.	TGTGCCTGGAGTTTAATACTCACTGAAGCTTTCTTT	CAWSLILTEAFF
.	TRBV18	TRBJ1-2	.	TGTGCCAGCTCACCAGACGTCAGGGGCCCGGGGAAGGATGGCTACACCTTC	CASSPDVRGPGKDGYTF
TRBD1	TRBV27	TRBJ1-2	.	TGTGCCAGCAGTTCACCGGGACAGATCTATGGCTACACCTTC	CASSSPGQIYGYTF
TRBD1	TRBV7-9	TRBJ2-7	.	TGTGCCAGCAGCCCACGGACAGGGGGGTTATACGAGCAGTACTTC	CASSPRTGGLYEQYF
.	TRBV11-3	TRBJ2-5	.	TGTGCCAGCAGCTTAGCAGGAGAGACCCAGTACTTC	CASSLAGETQYF
.	TRBV28	TRBJ1-1	.	TGTGCCAGCAGCTCCACAGTAAACACTGAAGCTTTCTTT	CASSSTVNTEAFF
TRBD1	TRBV6-5	TRBJ2-4	.	TGTGCCAGCAGTTCGACAGGGGCGGGGACCAAAAACATTCAGTACTTC	CASSSTGAGTKNIQYF
.	TRBV9	TRBJ2-2	.	TGTGCCAGCAGCGTAGGATTGGCGGTACTGAACACCGGGGAGCTGTTTTTT	CASSVGLAVLNTGELFF
TRBD2	TRBV5-4	TRBJ2-3	.	TGTGCCAGCAGCCAGGGCCTAGCGGGAACCGATACGCAGTATTTT	CASSQGLAGTDTQYF
TRBD2	TRBV4-1	TRBJ2-1	.	TGCGCCAGCAGCCAAGTAGGGGTGGGTGAAACTAGCGGGTTCCGCTCCTACAATGAGCAGTTCTTC	CASSQVGVGETSGFRSYNEQFF
.	TRBV28	TRBJ1-2	.	TGTGCCAGCACCCCCCCGGGGGGGTATGGCTACACCTTC	CASTPPGGYGYTF
TRBD1	TRBV29-1	TRBJ2-7	.	TGCAGCGTTACCGGACAGGGTCGGGGCTCCTACGAGCAGTACTTC	CSVTGQGRGSYEQYF
.	TRBV10-3	TRBJ1-1	.	TGTGCCATCAGACAGGGAGCTAACCCTACTTCACGAGCTTTCTTT	CAIRQGANPTSRAFF
.	TRBV2	TRBJ1-2	once	TGTGCCAGCATCCTCCCGTTTGTGGGCTACACCTTC	CASILPFVGYTF
.	TRBV28	TRBJ1-1	.	TGTGCCAGCAGTCCGCCCGTCCCCTCAGTGAACACTGAAGCTTTCTTT	CASSPPVPSVNTEAFF
.	TRBV12-3/TRBV12-4	TRBJ2-1	.	TGTGCCAGCAGTTTAGGGACGGGGAATGAGCAGTTCTTC	CASSLGTGNEQFF
TRBD1	TRBV6-5	TRBJ1-3	.	TGTGCCAGCAGTTACTCGGGGACAGGAGGAGGCACCATATATTTT	CASSYSGTGGGTIYF
TRBD2	TRBV19	TRBJ2-1	.	TGTGCCAGTAGCGAGACTAGCGGGAGATTCGGTGAGCAGTTCTTC	CASSETSGRFGEQFF
.	TRBV6-4	TRBJ2-2	.	TGTGCCAGCAGCGCGAACACCGGGGAGCTGTTTTTT	CASSANTGELFF
.	TRBV29-1	TRBJ2-2	.	TGCAGCGTTGAAGATGATCGAGGGACCGGGGAGCTGTTTTTT	CSVEDDRGTGELFF
.	TRBV6-5	TRBJ1-5	.	TGTGCCAGCAGTTCCAGGGAGGGGAATCAGCCCCAGCATTTT	CASSSREGNQPQHF
TRBD2	TRBV2	TRBJ2-2	.	TGTGCCAGCAGTGAATACGGGGGGACCGGGGAGCTGTTTTTT	CASSEYGGTGELFF
TRBD1	TRBV5-6	TRBJ2-4	.	TGTGCCAGCAGCTTGTCGACAGGGAGCAACATTCAGTACTTC	CASSLSTGSNIQYF
.	TRBV6-5	TRBJ2-7	.	TGTGCCAGCAGTTGGGCAGAAGCCTACGAGCAGTACTTC	CASSWAEAYEQYF
TRBD2	TRBV11-2	TRBJ2-1	.	TGTGCCAGCAGCTTAACTGCTAGCGGGAACCCGTACAATGAGCAGTTCTTC	CASSLTASGNPYNEQFF
.	TRBV25-1	TRBJ2-7	.	TGTGCCAGCAGTGCAACAGGCCCTTTCAACGAGCAGTACTTC	CASSATGPFNEQYF
.	TRBV7-2	TRBJ1-1	.	TGTGCCAGCAGCCTAGGCGGGGTATGGGGCACTGAAGCTTTCTTT	CASSLGGVWGTEAFF
TRBD1	TRBV11-2	TRBJ2-7	once	TGTGCCAGCAGCTGGGGACAGTCCTCATACGAGCAGTACTTC	CASSWGQSSYEQYF
.	TRBV5-1	TRBJ2-5	.	TGCGCCAGCAGCTTGTTTTCTACAGCCGAGACCCAGTACTTC	CASSLFSTAETQYF